This T cell receptor (beta chain) was identified during a study of read filtering for tumor transcriptome and immune sequencing. About the study: The cohort had 17 to 20 men and around 15 women aged about 45 to 80, mean around 63 years. Revised staging placed about 8 patients in R-ISS I, around 15 in II, roughly 7 in III.

This library used roughly 370 ng RNA and molecular barcoded adaptors spanning alpha/delta and beta/gamma chains. TCRdb itself ran the reads through MiXCR, one entry per CDR3 protein. This sample has around 44,000 distinct CDR3 sequences, with 13% found just once. There are 13 residues in the CDR3. V dropped 0 bases and J dropped 7 bases, with 9 bases sitting between them. Germline V gene sequence: CDR1 ENHRY, CDR2 SYGVKD. Overall study results and limits: Sorted CD138-negative bone marrow cells were not purified T cells. Compared with RNA-seq, IR-seq gave much higher clonotype depth and reliability.

This clonotype was observed at least ten times. Its antigen remains unknown. The sequence derives from a donor at least 40 years old with multiple myeloma. The rearrangement links TRBV10-3 to TRBJ1-1; D remains ambiguous. Sequencing was carried out using a population of CD138-negative cells sorted from bone marrow. The CDR3 spells CAISESNQNEAFF. The DNA of the CDR3 is TGTGCCATCAGTGAGTCGAACCAGAATGAAGCTTTCTTT.